These 19 T cell receptor beta chains were all obtained from the same sample, sequenced in a study of T cell responses to AZD1222 COVID-19 vaccine. Assay: immunoSEQ multiplex PCR; the TCRdb copy retains only in-frame clones and omits some. The data show 150,000 or so clones, with about 89% seen just once and 2.5% to 3% held by the top ten. Sequences were derived from peripheral blood, sampled on day 0 of AZD1222 vaccination. These receptors came from an adult in good health.

The chain carries TRBV7-3 and TRBJ1-2, with 8 bases identical to TRBD1. Trimming cost V 4 bases and J 4 bases; bases outside gene matches: 2. Germline V CDR1 and CDR2: SGHTA, FQGTGA. The CDR3 consists of 13 residues. Here the CDR3 reads CASSSDRGYGYTF. The CDR3 DNA is TGTGCCAGCAGCTCTGACAGGGGCTATGGCTACACCTTC.

This chain joins TRBV21-1 and TRBJ1-3; the D call TRBD1 from the table was never checked on the DNA. TRBV21-1 counts as a pseudogene. This CDR3 is 19 amino acids long. Here the CDR3 DNA reads TGTGCCAGCAGCAAAGGCGGGGACAGTCCCATTAGCTCTGGAAACACCATATATTTT. Residues: CASSKGGDSPISSGNTIYF.

The chain couples TRBV7-9 to TRBJ1-2, with 7 bases fitting TRBD1. The CDR3 length is 15 residues. Germline V CDR1 and CDR2: SEHNR, FQNEAQ (reference sequence). Trimming took 3 bases from V and 0 from J; bases not matched to a gene: 4. The CDR3 region has the DNA TGTGCCAGCAGCTTCCCCGGGACAGCTAACTATGGCTACACCTTC. It encodes CASSFPGTANYGYTF.

V usage is TRBV9 and J usage is TRBJ2-3; a possible D gene is TRBD2 (6 bases). The V end was cut by 6 bases, the J end by 1 base, with 15 bases between. Germline CDR1 reads SGDLS; CDR2 reads YYNGEE. The CDR3 is 15 residues long. CDR3 region: CASNPLEGRTDTQYF. The CDR3 DNA reads TGTGCCAGCAACCCTTTGGAGGGACGCACAGATACGCAGTATTTT.

This chain uses TRBV19 with TRBJ1-2, with D perhaps matching TRBD1 (6 bases). The CDR3 is made up of 16 amino acids. CDR1 and CDR2 from the germline V gene are LNHDA and SQIVND (reference sequence). V gave up 0 bases and J gave up 8 bases, with 19 bases separating them. The CDR3 reads CASSIDSQGLRWGYTF. Here the CDR3 DNA reads TGTGCCAGTAGTATAGATTCCCAGGGGCTTCGATGGGGCTACACCTTC.

The chain is built from TRBV11-2 and TRBJ2-5, with TRBD1 matching 11 bases. V dropped 1 base and J dropped 3; count of bases not matched to a gene: 1. The length of the CDR3 is 15 residues. Germline CDR1 reads SGHAT; CDR2 reads FQNNGV. This chain's CDR3 is CASSLGTGGEETQYF. The CDR3 nucleotides are TGTGCCAGCAGCTTAGGGACAGGGGGCGAAGAGACCCAGTACTTC.

This clone was picked up a small number of times. This sequence joins TRBV11-2 and TRBJ1-6; tentative D call: TRBD1 (6 bases). The ends were cut back, 4 bases at V and 9 bases at J, with 13 bases in the middle. The CDR3 runs 14 residues. Germline V gene data show CDR1 as SGHAT and CDR2 as FQNNGV. Here the CDR3 DNA reads TGTGCCAGCAGCTCACAGGGATTTCGTTCACCCCTCCACTTT. Protein product: CASSSQGFRSPLHF.

This chain uses TRBV7-9 with TRBJ1-1; 7 bases fit TRBD1. Per the germline V gene, CDR1 is SEHNR and CDR2 is FQNEAQ (reference sequence). The CDR3 has 14 residues. V lost 5 bases to trimming and J lost 1 base; unmatched junction nucleotides: 4. CDR3 residues: CASSPGQENTEAFF. CDR3 DNA: TGTGCCAGCAGCCCCGGACAGGAGAACACTGAAGCTTTCTTT.

The chain recombines TRBV11-2 with TRBJ2-7; 9 bases line up with TRBD2. The CDR3 runs 15 residues. Trimming took 7 bases from V and 5 from J; bases not matched to a gene: 12. Germline V lookup: CDR1 SGHAT, CDR2 FQNNGV. The CDR3 DNA is TGTGCCAGCACCATTCTACTAGCGGGTTTGAACGAGCAGTACTTC. Amino acid sequence: CASTILLAGLNEQYF.

The rearrangement links TRBV13 to TRBJ2-7; weak D call: TRBD1 (6 bases). V gave up 2 bases and J gave up 5 bases, with 19 bases separating them. CDR1 and CDR2 from the germline V gene are PRHDT and FYEKMQ (reference sequence). The CDR3 loop spans 16 amino acids. The CDR3 region has the DNA TGTGCCAGCAGCTTAATGAGTGTACAGGGAAGAAACGAGCAGTACTTC. Translating it yields CASSLMSVQGRNEQYF.

The table lists this clone with a few counts. The chain links TRBV15 to TRBJ2-5; perhaps D is TRBD1 or TRBD2 (5 bases each). V was pared by 0 bases and J by 4 bases, with 9 bases between. The CDR3 totals 14 residues. Germline V gene sequence: CDR1 LNHNV, CDR2 YYDKDF (reference sequence). The CDR3 is CATSRDNGGETQYF. As DNA, the CDR3 is TGTGCCACCAGCAGAGATAATGGGGGAGAGACCCAGTACTTC.

The V and J genes are TRBV3-1 (or the pseudogene TRBV3-2) and TRBJ1-3; D is uncertain. Germline V gives CDR1 LGHDT, CDR2 YNNKEL (reference sequence). CDR3 length equals 14 residues. The germline V and J ends were trimmed by 2 bases and 1 base, with 6 bases remaining between them. CDR3 amino acids: CASSQSYSGNTIYF. The DNA of the CDR3 is TGTGCCAGCAGCCAATCATATTCTGGAAACACCATATATTTT.

This chain connects TRBV5-4 to TRBJ2-3; 10 bases are shared with TRBD2. Germline V gene data show CDR1 as SGHNT and CDR2 as YYREEE (reference sequence). Trimming cost V 3 bases and J 6 bases; bases outside gene matches: 10. The CDR3 covers 16 residues. The CDR3 DNA sequence: TGTGCCAGCAGCTCCTTCGCGCTAGCGGGGGCGGATACGCAGTATTTT. Amino acids: CASSSFALAGADTQYF.

The rearrangement uses TRBV7-2 and TRBJ1-6; D is perhaps TRBD1 (5 bases). The ends were cut back, 4 bases at V and 5 bases at J, with 15 bases in the middle. The CDR3 totals 16 residues. In germline, CDR1 is SGHTA, CDR2 FQGNSA. The CDR3 nucleotides are TGTGCCAGCAGCTCGGCCGGGGTGGGGGATAATTCACCCCTCCACTTT. Translation: CASSSAGVGDNSPLHF.

This chain uses TRBV3-1 (or the pseudogene TRBV3-2) with TRBJ2-1; TRBD2 matches 7 bases. V shed 2 bases and J 9 bases; nucleotides not matched to a gene: 19. This CDR3 spans 18 amino acids. From germline, CDR1 is LGHDT and CDR2 YNNKEL (reference sequence). In DNA, the CDR3 is TGTGCCAGCAGCCAACGAAGGCCGAGCGGGGAAGGAGGGAGTGAGCAGTTCTTC. Its protein product is CASSQRRPSGEGGSEQFF.

This chain uses TRBV27 with TRBJ2-2, with D maybe TRBD1 (6 bases). The CDR3 spans 14 residues. Germline V gives CDR1 MNHEY, CDR2 SMNVEV (reference sequence). Trimming left V 8 bases short and J 5 bases short, with 15 bases between. CDR3 DNA: TGTGCCAGCTCAGCAGGGGTAGGAACCGGGGAGCTGTTTTTT. It is translated as CASSAGVGTGELFF.

The chain's CDR3 is CASIPRQGANTEAFF. Here the CDR3 DNA reads TGTGCCAGTATCCCCCGACAGGGGGCTAACACTGAAGCTTTCTTT. The rearrangement uses TRBV19 and TRBJ1-1; 10 nucleotides agree with TRBD1. CDR1 is LNHDA, CDR2 SQIVND, per germline (reference sequence). J gave up 2 bases and V 7 bases, and 7 bases lay outside the gene matches. The CDR3 runs to 15 residues.

This rearrangement joins TRBV28 to TRBJ2-7, with 7 nucleotides matching TRBD1. The CDR3 runs to 13 residues. The V and J ends lost 6 bases and 5 bases, in that order; junction bases with no gene match: 7. Germline CDR1 MDHEN, CDR2 SYDVKM. DNA of the CDR3: TGTGCCAGCAGGAGGGTAGGGGGCGACGAGCAGTACTTC. Translated, it gives CASRRVGGDEQYF. The variable domain in full, with the rest retrieved from reference TRBV28 and TRBJ2-7, is DVKVTQSSRYLVKRTGEKVFLECVQDMDHENMFWYRQDPGLGLRLIYFSYDVKMKEKGDIPEGYSVSREKKERFSLILESASTNQTSMYLCASRRVGGDEQYFGPGTRLTVT.

The V gene is TRBV5-4, the J gene TRBJ2-7; 13 positions agree with TRBD2. This CDR3 has 17 residues. The germline gives CDR1 SGHNT, CDR2 YYREEE (reference sequence). The V gene end was trimmed by 4 bases and the J gene end by 2 bases; junction bases not matched to a gene: 9. DNA of the CDR3: TGTGCCAGCAGCGCCGGGGGTGGACTAGCGGGGGCCTACGAGCAGTACTTC. It yields the protein CASSAGGGLAGAYEQYF.